This TCR beta chain came from a study of human T cells and chemical hapten exposure. Turning to the study itself: TCR yields differed between samples (mainly from small differences in pooled library volume).

Study observations and caveats: With regard to DPC sensitization, TCRs above 1 in 1000 frequency did not change.

The junction had 5 bases not matched to a gene; V was cut back by 6 bases and J by 4 bases. The CDR3 runs 16 residues. Per the germline V gene, CDR1 is SGHRS and CDR2 is YFSETQ. This clonotype came up a few times. The target antigen is unknown. The library tagged individual cDNA molecules with unique molecular identifiers. TCRdb reprocessed the 5' RACE reads with MiXCR, giving one entry per CDR3 protein. The sample contains about 81,000 distinct CDR3 sequences, roughly 7.7% of which appear only once. Unfractionated whole blood was the source of the extracted total RNA. This clonotype was obtained from a male donor in good health. The chain uses TRBV5-1 and TRBJ2-2; 14 bases map to TRBD2. As DNA, the CDR3 is TGCGCCAGCACCGGACTAGCGGGAGGCGGCACCGGGGAGCTGTTTTTT. It codes for CASTGLAGGGTGELFF.